This T cell receptor (beta chain) derives from a study of Ad26.COV2.S vaccination and SARS-CoV-2 variants. Study-wide context: By the intramuscular route, Ad26.COV2.S was given once, or twice 56 days apart. Findings and caveats of the study: Responses of spike-specific T cells (both CD8+ and CD4+) reportedly showed substantial breadth after vaccination.

Using immunoSEQ multiplex PCR, the repertoire was profiled, and TCRdb retains in-frame clones only, with some absent. The sample yields 400,000 to 450,000 clones, 80% to 95% seen once. The CDR3 runs 14 residues. Germline loops: CDR1 SQVTM, CDR2 ANQGSEA. V lost 3 bases to trimming and J lost 0 bases; unmatched junction nucleotides: 2. Treatment reported: about 20 received Ad26.COV2.S at low or high dose, single or two shots; a few received placebo; per-sample allocation not given. Samples came from day 63 after the first vaccine or placebo injection. Concerning this clone: Its specificity is unknown.

Material: peripheral blood, obtained in a trial of Ad26.COV2.S vaccine versus placebo. The chain combines TRBV29-1 with TRBJ2-1, with 7 bases matching TRBD1. The receptor's source is a person aged 18-65 years who received the Ad26.COV2.S COVID-19 vaccine or a placebo. The CDR3 loop reads CSVEGQSSYNEQFF. CDR3 nucleotide sequence: TGCAGCGTTGAGGGACAGAGCTCCTACAATGAGCAGTTCTTC.